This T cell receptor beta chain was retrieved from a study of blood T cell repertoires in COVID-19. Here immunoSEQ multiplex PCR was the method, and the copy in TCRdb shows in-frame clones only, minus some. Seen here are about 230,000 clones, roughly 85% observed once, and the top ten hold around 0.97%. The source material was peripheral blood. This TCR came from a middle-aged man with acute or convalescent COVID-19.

CDR3 amino acids: CASSTIPSSYNEQFF. For the CDR3, the DNA is TGTGCCAGCAGCACGATCCCGAGCTCCTACAATGAGCAGTTCTTC. The chain recombines TRBV7-3 with TRBJ2-1; D uncertain. Germline CDR1 and CDR2: SGHTA and FQGTGA. The CDR3 runs 15 residues. Trimming left V 5 bases short and J 0 bases short, with 11 bases between.